This T cell receptor (beta chain) derives from a study of T cell changes during pregnancy in multiple sclerosis. Sequenced by immunoSEQ multiplex PCR; TCRdb stores in-frame clones only, minus some. The table records about 93,000 clones, 85% to 95% of them present only once. Trimming took 8 bases from V and 4 from J, leaving 14 bases between them. Germline CDR1 and CDR2: LNHDA and SQIVND (reference sequence). This CDR3 has 13 amino acids. This receptor was obtained from a female donor with multiple sclerosis, enrolled in a pregnancy study. The chain couples TRBV19 to TRBJ2-5; D might be TRBD1 (6 bases). The material sequenced was peripheral blood, taken after pregnancy. The DNA of the CDR3 is TGTGCCAGTGGAAGGACAGCCGGAGAGACCCAGTACTTC. This gives the protein CASGRTAGETQYF.